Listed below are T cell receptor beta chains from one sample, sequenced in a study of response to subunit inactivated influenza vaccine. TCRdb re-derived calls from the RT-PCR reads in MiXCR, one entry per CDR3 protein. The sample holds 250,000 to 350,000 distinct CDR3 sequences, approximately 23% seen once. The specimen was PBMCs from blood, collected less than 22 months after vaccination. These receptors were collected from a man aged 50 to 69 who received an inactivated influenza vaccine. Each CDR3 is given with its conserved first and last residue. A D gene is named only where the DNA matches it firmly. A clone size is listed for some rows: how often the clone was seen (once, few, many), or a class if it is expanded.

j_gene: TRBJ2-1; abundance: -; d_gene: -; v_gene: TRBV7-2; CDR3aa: CASRLNYNEQFF; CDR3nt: TGTGCCAGCAGATTAAATTACAATGAGCAGTTCTTC
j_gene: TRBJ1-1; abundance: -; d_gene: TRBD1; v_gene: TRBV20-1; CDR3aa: CSAPWRGRGTEAFF; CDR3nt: TGCAGTGCTCCCTGGAGGGGGCGCGGAACTGAAGCTTTCTTT
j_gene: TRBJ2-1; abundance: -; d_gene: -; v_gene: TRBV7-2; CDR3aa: CASSLDTDNEQFF; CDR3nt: TGTGCCAGCAGCTTAGACACGGACAATGAGCAGTTCTTC
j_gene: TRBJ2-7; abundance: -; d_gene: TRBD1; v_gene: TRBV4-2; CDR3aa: CASSQSGTGGHEQYF; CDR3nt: TGTGCCAGCAGCCAGTCCGGGACAGGGGGACACGAGCAGTACTTC
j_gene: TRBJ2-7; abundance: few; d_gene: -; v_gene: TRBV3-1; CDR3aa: CASSQMRHEQYF; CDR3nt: TGTGCCAGCAGCCAAATGAGGCACGAGCAGTACTTC
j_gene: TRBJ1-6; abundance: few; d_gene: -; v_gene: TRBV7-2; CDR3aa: CASSLGGTSSPLHF; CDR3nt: TGTGCCAGCAGCCTCGGGGGTACTTCTTCACCCCTCCACTTT
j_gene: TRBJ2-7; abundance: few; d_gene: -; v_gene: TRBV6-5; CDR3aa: CASSYSGFGQTLSYEQYF; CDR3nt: TGTGCCAGCAGTTACTCGGGTTTCGGACAGACTCTCTCCTACGAGCAGTACTTC
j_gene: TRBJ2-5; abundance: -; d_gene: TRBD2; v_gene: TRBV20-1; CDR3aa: CSASVTSGHRSKLETQYF; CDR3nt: TGCAGTGCTAGTGTGACTAGCGGGCACCGTTCAAAATTAGAGACCCAGTACTTC
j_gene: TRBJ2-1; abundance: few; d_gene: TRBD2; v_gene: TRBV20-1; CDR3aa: CSAIDPGLGIYNEQFF; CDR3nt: TGCAGTGCTATAGATCCGGGACTAGGGATCTACAATGAGCAGTTCTTC
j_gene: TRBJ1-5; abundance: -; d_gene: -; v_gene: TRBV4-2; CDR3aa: CASSQGGANDQPQHF; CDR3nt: TGTGCCAGCAGCCAAGGGGGGGCTAATGATCAGCCCCAGCATTTT
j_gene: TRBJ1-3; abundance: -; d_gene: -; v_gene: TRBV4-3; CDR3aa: CASSQVGGSGNTIYF; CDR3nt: TGCGCCAGCAGCCAAGTGGGGGGATCTGGAAACACCATATATTTT
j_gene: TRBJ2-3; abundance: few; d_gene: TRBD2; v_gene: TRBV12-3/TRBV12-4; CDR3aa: CASSLVRGGDTQYF; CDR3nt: TGTGCCAGCAGTTTAGTGCGGGGGGGAGATACGCAGTATTTT
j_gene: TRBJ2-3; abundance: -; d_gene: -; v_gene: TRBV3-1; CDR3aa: CASSHVGSYTDTQYF; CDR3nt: TGTGCCAGCAGCCATGTAGGCTCCTACACAGATACGCAGTATTTT
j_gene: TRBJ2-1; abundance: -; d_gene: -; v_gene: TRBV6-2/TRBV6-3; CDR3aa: CASSPAYEQFF; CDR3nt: TGTGCCAGCAGCCCCGCCTATGAGCAGTTCTTC
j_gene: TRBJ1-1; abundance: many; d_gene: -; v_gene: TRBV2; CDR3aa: CAPRGRVYTEAFF; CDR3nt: TGTGCCCCCAGGGGAAGGGTGTACACTGAAGCTTTCTTT
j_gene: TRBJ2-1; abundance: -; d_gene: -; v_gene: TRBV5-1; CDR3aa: CASSLADREQFF; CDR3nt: TGCGCCAGCAGCTTGGCCGACCGTGAGCAGTTCTTC
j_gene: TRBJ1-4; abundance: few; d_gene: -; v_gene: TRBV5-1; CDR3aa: CASSPQGPEKLFF; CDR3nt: TGCGCCAGCAGCCCGCAGGGGCCAGAAAAACTGTTTTTT
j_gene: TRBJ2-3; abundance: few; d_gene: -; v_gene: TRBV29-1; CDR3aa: CSVAMGLAEGTQYF; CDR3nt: TGCAGCGTTGCAATGGGGCTAGCTGAGGGTACGCAGTATTTT
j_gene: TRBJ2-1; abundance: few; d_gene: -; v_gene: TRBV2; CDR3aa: CASSDGSLRLRVFF; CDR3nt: TGTGCCAGCAGTGACGGTAGCCTCCGCCTTAGAGTGTTCTTC
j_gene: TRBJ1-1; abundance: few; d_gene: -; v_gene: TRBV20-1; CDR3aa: CSASDGIRRVNTEAFF; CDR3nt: TGCAGTGCTAGTGATGGTATTCGGCGGGTGAACACTGAAGCTTTCTTT
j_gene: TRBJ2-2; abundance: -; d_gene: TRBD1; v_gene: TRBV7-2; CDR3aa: CASSPGTGASGELFF; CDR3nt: TGTGCCAGCAGCCCCGGGACAGGGGCCTCCGGGGAGCTGTTTTTT
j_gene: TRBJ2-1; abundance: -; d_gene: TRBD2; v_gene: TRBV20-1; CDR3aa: CSAKAGGPGRSEQFF; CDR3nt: TGCAGTGCCAAAGCGGGAGGGCCCGGGAGGAGTGAGCAGTTCTTC
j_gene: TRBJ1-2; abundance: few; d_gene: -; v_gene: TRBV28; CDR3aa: CASSSPLSYGGDNYGYTF; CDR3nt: TGTGCCAGCAGTTCCCCTTTAAGTTATGGGGGAGATAACTATGGCTACACCTTC
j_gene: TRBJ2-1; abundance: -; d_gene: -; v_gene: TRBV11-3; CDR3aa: CASAEGPQDEQFF; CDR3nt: TGTGCCAGCGCAGAGGGACCCCAGGATGAGCAGTTCTTC
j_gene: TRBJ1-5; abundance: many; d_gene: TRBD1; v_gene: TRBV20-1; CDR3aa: CSARDRGGSNQPQHF; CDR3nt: TGCAGTGCTAGAGACAGGGGGGGGAGCAATCAGCCCCAGCATTTT
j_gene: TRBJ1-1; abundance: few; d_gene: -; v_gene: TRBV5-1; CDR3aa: CASSFIRGEAFF; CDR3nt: TGCGCCAGCAGCTTCATCAGGGGCGAAGCTTTCTTT
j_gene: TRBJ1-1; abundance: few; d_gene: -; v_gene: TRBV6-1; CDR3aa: CASRQTLLNTEAFF; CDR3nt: TGTGCCAGCAGACAGACACTTCTGAACACTGAAGCTTTCTTT
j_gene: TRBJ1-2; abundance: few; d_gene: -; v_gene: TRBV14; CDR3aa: CASSQVPGAYTF; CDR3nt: TGTGCCAGCAGCCAAGTGCCAGGGGCCTACACCTTC
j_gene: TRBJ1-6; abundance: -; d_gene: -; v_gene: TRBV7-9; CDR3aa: CASSRTNDSPLHF; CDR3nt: TGTGCCAGCAGCCGGACAAATGATTCACCCCTCCACTTT
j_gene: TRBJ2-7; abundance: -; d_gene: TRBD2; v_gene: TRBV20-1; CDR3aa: CSAIPRSPSGSQYEQYF; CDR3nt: TGCAGTGCTATTCCAAGGTCCCCTAGCGGGAGTCAATACGAGCAGTACTTC
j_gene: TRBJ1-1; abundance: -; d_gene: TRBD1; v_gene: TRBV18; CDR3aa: CASSGRQGNTEAFF; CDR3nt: TGTGCCAGCTCAGGGCGACAGGGGAACACTGAAGCTTTCTTT
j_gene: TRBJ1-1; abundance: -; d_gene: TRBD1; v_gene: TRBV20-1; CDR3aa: CSARASGQGGTEAFF; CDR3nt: TGCAGTGCTAGAGCATCCGGACAGGGAGGGACTGAAGCTTTCTTT
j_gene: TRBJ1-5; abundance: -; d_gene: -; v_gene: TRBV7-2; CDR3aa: CASSPEGGLGQPQHF; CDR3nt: TGTGCCAGCAGCCCAGAGGGGGGGCTGGGTCAGCCCCAGCATTTT
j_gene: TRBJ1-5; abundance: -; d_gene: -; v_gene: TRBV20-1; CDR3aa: CSARADGHQPQHF; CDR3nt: TGCAGTGCTAGAGCGGACGGCCATCAGCCCCAGCATTTT
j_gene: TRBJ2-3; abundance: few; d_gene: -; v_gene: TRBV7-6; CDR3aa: CASSNRGFPEDTQYF; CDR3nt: TGTGCCAGCAGCAATAGGGGCTTTCCTGAAGATACGCAGTATTTT
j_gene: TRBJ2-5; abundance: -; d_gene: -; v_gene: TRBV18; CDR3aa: CASSPLLTASSQRSRETQYF; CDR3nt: TGTGCCAGCTCACCGCTACTTACCGCGAGTAGTCAGAGATCCAGGGAGACCCAGTACTTC
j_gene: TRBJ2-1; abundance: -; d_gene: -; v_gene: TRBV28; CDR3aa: CASSFLSRGQDYNEQFF; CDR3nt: TGTGCCAGCAGTTTTTTGTCCAGAGGCCAGGATTACAATGAGCAGTTCTTC
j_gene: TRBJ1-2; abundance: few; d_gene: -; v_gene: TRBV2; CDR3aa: CARENRDAPSGYTF; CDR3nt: TGTGCCAGAGAAAACCGGGACGCGCCCTCGGGCTACACCTTC
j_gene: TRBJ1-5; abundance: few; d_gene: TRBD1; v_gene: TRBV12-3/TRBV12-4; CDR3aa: CASSLSYGTGDQPQHF; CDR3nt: TGTGCCAGCAGTTTATCCTACGGGACAGGGGACCAGCCCCAGCATTTT
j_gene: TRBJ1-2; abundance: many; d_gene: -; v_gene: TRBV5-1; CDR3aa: CASSPTENYGYTF; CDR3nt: TGCGCCAGCAGCCCGACAGAGAACTATGGCTACACCTTC
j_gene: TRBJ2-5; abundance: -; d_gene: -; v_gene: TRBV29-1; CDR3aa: CSVEDGAKGTQYF; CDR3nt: TGCAGCGTTGAAGATGGGGCGAAAGGGACCCAGTACTTC
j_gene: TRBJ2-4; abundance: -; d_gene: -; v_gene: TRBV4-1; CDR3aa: CASSQGGARAKNIQYF; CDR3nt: TGCGCCAGCAGCCAAGGTGGGGCGCGAGCCAAAAACATTCAGTACTTC
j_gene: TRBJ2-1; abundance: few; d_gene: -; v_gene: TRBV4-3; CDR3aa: CASSQGGSLPNEQFF; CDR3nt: TGCGCCAGCAGCCAAGGCGGCTCCCTGCCCAATGAGCAGTTCTTC
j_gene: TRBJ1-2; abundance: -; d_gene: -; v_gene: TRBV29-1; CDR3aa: CSARPVKDTLPGGYTF; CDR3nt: TGCAGCGCCCGCCCCGTTAAAGACACACTCCCCGGTGGCTACACCTTC
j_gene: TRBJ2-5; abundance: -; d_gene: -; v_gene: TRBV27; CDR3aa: CASSLMAGARVETQYF; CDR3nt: TGTGCCAGCAGTTTAATGGCTGGGGCCCGGGTAGAGACCCAGTACTTC
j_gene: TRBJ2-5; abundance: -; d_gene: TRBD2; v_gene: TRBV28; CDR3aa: CASSLQLALGKETQYF; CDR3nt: TGTGCCAGCAGTTTACAACTAGCGCTCGGGAAAGAGACCCAGTACTTC
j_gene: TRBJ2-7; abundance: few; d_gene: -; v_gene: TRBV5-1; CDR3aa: CASSLDVGRGIPEQYF; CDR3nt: TGCGCCAGCAGCTTGGATGTCGGCAGGGGTATTCCCGAGCAGTACTTC
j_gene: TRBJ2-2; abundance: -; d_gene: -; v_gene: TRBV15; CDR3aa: CATSRGPPRTGPNTGELFF; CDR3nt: TGTGCCACCAGCAGAGGCCCGCCTCGAACGGGGCCGAACACCGGGGAGCTGTTTTTT
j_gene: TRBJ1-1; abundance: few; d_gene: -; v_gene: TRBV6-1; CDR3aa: CASSELSWENTEAFF; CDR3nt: TGTGCCAGCAGTGAATTGTCTTGGGAGAACACTGAAGCTTTCTTT
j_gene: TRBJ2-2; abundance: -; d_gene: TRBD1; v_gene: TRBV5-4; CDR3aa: CASSLAGTGLLVANTGELFF; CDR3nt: TGTGCCAGCAGCTTGGCAGGGACAGGACTCCTCGTCGCGAACACCGGGGAGCTGTTTTTT
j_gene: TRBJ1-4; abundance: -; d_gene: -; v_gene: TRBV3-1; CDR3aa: CASSQDRAGRGPGKLFF; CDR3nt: TGTGCCAGCAGCCAAGATCGGGCGGGCAGGGGCCCGGGAAAACTGTTTTTT
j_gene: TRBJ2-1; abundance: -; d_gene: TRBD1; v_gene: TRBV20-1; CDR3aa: CSARGQGAKGQFF; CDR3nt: TGCAGTGCTAGGGGACAGGGGGCTAAGGGGCAGTTCTTC
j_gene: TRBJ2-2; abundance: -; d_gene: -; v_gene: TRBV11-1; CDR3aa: CASSSRLTGELFF; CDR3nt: TGTGCCAGCAGCTCCAGGTTAACCGGGGAGCTGTTTTTT
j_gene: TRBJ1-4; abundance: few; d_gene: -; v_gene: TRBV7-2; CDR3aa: CASSPGFGRPNEKLFF; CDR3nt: TGTGCCAGCAGCCCAGGCTTTGGCAGACCTAATGAAAAACTGTTTTTT
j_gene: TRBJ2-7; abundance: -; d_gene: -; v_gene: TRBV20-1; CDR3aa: CSARVARRNYEQYF; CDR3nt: TGCAGTGCTAGAGTAGCGCGAAGAAACTACGAGCAGTACTTC
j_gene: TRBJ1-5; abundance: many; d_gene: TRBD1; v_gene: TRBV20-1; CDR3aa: CSHGQGDQPQHF; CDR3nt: TGCAGCCACGGACAGGGGGATCAGCCCCAGCATTTT
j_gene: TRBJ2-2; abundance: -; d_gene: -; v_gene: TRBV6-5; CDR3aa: CASSYSRRLGLNTGELFF; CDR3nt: TGTGCCAGCAGTTATAGTCGTCGGTTGGGGCTGAACACCGGGGAGCTGTTTTTT
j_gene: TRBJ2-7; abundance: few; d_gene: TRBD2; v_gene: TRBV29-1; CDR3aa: CSGKVLTSGRIYEQYF; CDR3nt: TGCAGCGGGAAGGTCCTAACTAGCGGGAGGATCTACGAGCAGTACTTC
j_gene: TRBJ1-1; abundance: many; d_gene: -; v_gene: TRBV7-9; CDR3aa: CAVGGSEAFF; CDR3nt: TGTGCCGTGGGGGGTTCTGAAGCTTTCTTT
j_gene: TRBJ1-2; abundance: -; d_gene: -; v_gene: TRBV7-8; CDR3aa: CASSQVAAGADGYTF; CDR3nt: TGTGCCAGCAGCCAAGTTGCCGCGGGAGCAGATGGCTACACCTTC